This T cell receptor beta chain was retrieved from a study of TIL therapy for anti-PD-1-resistant metastatic lung cancer. Study at large: Patients then received nivolumab; progressors got lymphodepletion, TIL and IL-2. Most patients had lung adenocarcinoma; several tumors were EGFR-mutant, two ALK-rearranged; half smoked currently or formerly. Tumors carried a median about 1.6 non-synonymous mutations per megabase. Study conclusions and caveats: The cohort had more treatment-naive, never-smoker and oncogene-addicted patients than typical.

To note about this clone: Antigen unknown.

The sample's time point: pre-treatment sample, taken before nivolumab and TIL therapy. The immunoSEQ assay was v3. Repertoires were generated with immunoSEQ multiplex PCR, while TCRdb's copy carries only in-frame clones and drops some. The sample records 36,000 or so clones, more than 60% being singletons. The germline V gene encodes CDR1 SGHTA and CDR2 FQGTGA. The V gene lost 2 bases and the J gene lost 8 bases, with 0 bases spanning the gap. This CDR3 is 9 amino acids long. This specimen was blood, taken at baseline. The rearrangement joins TRBV7-3 to TRBJ1-2; D is ambiguous. The sequence derives from a person aged 25-85 years with non-small cell lung cancer. The CDR3: CASSLGYTF. CDR3 coding DNA: TGTGCCAGCAGCTTAGGCTACACCTTC. The variable domain in full, completed from reference TRBV7-3 and TRBJ1-2, reads GAGVSQTPSNKVTEKGKYVELRCDPISGHTALYWYRQSLGQGPEFLIYFQGTGAADDSGLPNDRFFAVRPEGSVSTLKIQRTERGDSAVYLCASSLGYTFGSGTRLTVV.